This TCR beta chain is from a study of shared clonotypes between healthy human individuals. Points from the study as a whole: Among donors, sharing of clonotypes was expected to be affected by sequencing depth. Tissue TCR repertoires likely differ from these blood-only repertoires.

Sequenced by immunoSEQ multiplex PCR; TCRdb stores in-frame clones only, minus some. Counted here are 550,000 to 850,000 clones, around 72% occurring once; the ten biggest clones make up under 2%. The donors, all of them Caucasian adults, lived in Nashville, Tennessee. A remark on this clone: As yet, its antigen is unknown.

The germline V and J ends were trimmed by 6 bases and 1 base, with 12 bases remaining between them. This CDR3 comprises 15 residues. Germline V gene sequence: CDR1 MGHRA, CDR2 YSYEKL. This sequence originates from a woman younger than 45 in good health. Sequencing was performed on memory CD4+ T cells sorted from blood. Subset indicated: CD45RA-negative fraction. The chain combines TRBV4-1 with TRBJ1-4; D not resolved. The CDR3 spells CASRNGGKTNEKLFF. For the CDR3, the DNA is TGCGCCAGCAGGAACGGAGGGAAAACTAATGAAAAACTGTTTTTT.